The 24 T cell receptor beta chains in this list originate from one sample, sequenced in a study of technical replicates of blood from a handful of donors. Libraries were prepared by immunoSEQ multiplex PCR; TCRdb keeps only in-frame clonotypes and omits some of them. Of approximately 79,000 clones in the sample, about nine tenths were seen once. Sequenced sample: T cells isolated from PBMCs. The receptors come from a human donor in good health.

For the CDR3, the DNA is TGTGCCAGCCGAGAGTTCTACTATGGCTACACCTTC. This sequence encodes CASREFYYGYTF. The chain employs TRBV19 and TRBJ1-2; D gene ambiguous. From germline, CDR1 is LNHDA and CDR2 SQIVND (reference sequence). CDR3 length equals 12 residues. Trimming removed 9 bases from V and 3 bases from J, with 11 bases in between.

The V gene is TRBV5-5, the J gene TRBJ2-7; D gene uncertain. The V gene's germline CDR1 is SGHKS and CDR2 YYEKEE (reference sequence). Deletions cut 3 bases from V and 0 bases from J, with 7 bases between. The CDR3 contains 13 residues. The CDR3 here is CASSSHYSYEQYF. The CDR3 DNA follows: TGTGCCAGCAGCTCACACTACTCCTACGAGCAGTACTTC. Complete variable domain (other parts from reference TRBV5-5 and TRBJ2-7): DAGVTQSPTHLIKTRGQQVTLRCSPISGHKSVSWYQQVLGQGPQFIFQYYEKEERGRGNFPDRFSARQFPNYSSELNVNALLLGDSALYLCASSSHYSYEQYFGPGTRLTVT.

The CDR3 is CASSGDRGDTGELFF. CDR3 DNA: TGTGCCAGCAGCGGGGACAGGGGAGACACCGGGGAGCTGTTTTTT. This chain links TRBV7-9 with TRBJ2-2, with 10 bases fitting TRBD1. Trimming took 5 bases from V and 3 from J; bases not matched to a gene: 3. Per the germline V gene, CDR1 is SEHNR and CDR2 is FQNEAQ (reference sequence). The CDR3 length is 15 residues. Supplemented by reference TRBV7-9 and TRBJ2-2, the full variable domain reads DTGVSQNPRHKITKRGQNVTFRCDPISEHNRLYWYRQTLGQGPEFLTYFQNEAQLEKSRLLSDRFSAERPKGSFSTLEIQRTEQGDSAMYLCASSGDRGDTGELFFGEGSRLTVL.

This chain links TRBV27 with TRBJ2-1; D not resolved. With 5 bases removed from V and 10 bases from J, the gap between germline ends came to 12 bases. The CDR3 length is 12 residues. Germline assignment: CDR1 MNHEY and CDR2 SMNVEV (reference sequence). As DNA, the CDR3 is TGTGCCAGCAGTCCTACTCCGTTGGAGCAGTTCTTC. Amino acids: CASSPTPLEQFF.

The CDR3 spells CASSLTGGGETQYF. CDR3 DNA: TGTGCCAGCAGTTTAACAGGGGGCGGCGAGACCCAGTACTTC. This chain connects TRBV27 to TRBJ2-7, with TRBD1 identical over 9 bases. The last part of the DNA fits TRBJ2-5 better; the J call may be wrong. The CDR3 spans 14 residues. Germline V gene lookup returns CDR1 MNHEY and CDR2 SMNVEV (reference sequence).

V and J are TRBV18 and TRBJ2-3; 14 nucleotides agree with TRBD2. V trimming: 3 bases; J trimming: 6 bases; junction bases outside the gene matches: 8. CDR1 KGHSH and CDR2 LQKENI come from the germline V gene. This CDR3 has 17 amino acids. CDR3 nucleotide sequence: TGTGCCAGCTCACCTGGACTAGCGGGAGGTAGCGGGGATACGCAGTATTTT. Residues: CASSPGLAGGSGDTQYF.

V gene TRBV6-5 combines with J gene TRBJ2-7, with 7 bases identical to TRBD2. Germline lookup yields CDR1 MNHEY and CDR2 SVGAGI. This CDR3 comprises 15 residues. The V segment lost 0 bases and the J segment 3 bases; nucleotides outside the gene matches: 5. In DNA form, the CDR3 reads TGTGCCAGCAGTTACTCGGAAGCGGGACTCTACGAGCAGTACTTC. Protein product: CASSYSEAGLYEQYF.

The chain recombines TRBV6-1 with TRBJ1-3, with no clear D. The V gene's germline CDR1 is MNHNS and CDR2 SASEGT. The CDR3 runs 16 residues. With 0 bases removed from V and 1 base from J, the gap between germline ends came to 10 bases. The CDR3 sequence is CASSEALRFSGNTIYF. The CDR3 nucleotides read TGTGCCAGCAGTGAAGCGCTGCGGTTTTCTGGAAACACCATATATTTT.

The chain employs TRBV30 and TRBJ2-1; possibly TRBD1 for D (5 bases). CDR1 GTSNPN and CDR2 SVGIG come from the germline V gene (reference sequence). The CDR3 contains 11 residues. Deletions cut 0 bases from V and 12 bases from J, with 9 bases between. CDR3 in amino acids: CAWSVQALQFF. DNA for the CDR3: TGTGCCTGGAGTGTACAGGCCCTGCAGTTCTTC.

This chain uses TRBV6-5 with TRBJ2-7; a weak D match, TRBD1 (5 bases). CDR3 size: 12 residues. Trimming stripped 4 bases from V and 4 bases from J, with 8 bases between. Germline V CDR1 and CDR2: MNHEY, SVGAGI. CDR3: CASSLRGYEQYF. The CDR3 coding sequence is TGTGCCAGCAGTTTAAGGGGTTACGAGCAGTACTTC.

The chain combines TRBV11-2 with TRBJ1-5; 12 nucleotides align to TRBD1. The V and J ends lost 3 bases and 4 bases, in that order; junction bases with no gene match: 1. Germline lookup yields CDR1 SGHAT and CDR2 FQNNGV. The CDR3 runs 15 residues. The CDR3, as DNA: TGTGCCAGCAGCTTGGGACAGGGGGCGAATCAGCCCCAGCATTTT. It specifies CASSLGQGANQPQHF.

The chain employs TRBV5-6 and TRBJ1-5; D not certain. Germline V gene lookup returns CDR1 SGHDT and CDR2 YYEEEE. Trimming took 4 bases from V and 5 from J, leaving 10 bases between them. The length of the CDR3 is 13 residues. As DNA, the CDR3 is TGTGCCAGCAGCCCAGGTCCTGATCAGCCCCAGCATTTT. Translated, it gives CASSPGPDQPQHF.

The J gene is TRBJ1-5, the V gene TRBV6-1; no firm D call. Germline-derived CDR1 and CDR2 are MNHNS and SASEGT. The V and J ends lost 1 base and 0 bases respectively, with 7 bases between them. The CDR3 is made up of 15 amino acids. CDR3 DNA: TGTGCCAGCAGTGAAGACAGATTTAGCAATCAGCCCCAGCATTTT. Protein product: CASSEDRFSNQPQHF.

J is TRBJ2-5 and V is TRBV5-4; no firm D call. CDR1 is SGHNT and CDR2 is YYREEE in the germline V gene (reference sequence). Trimming shortened V by 2 bases and J by 3 bases, and 2 bases separated the two germline ends. The CDR3 runs 11 residues. The CDR3 spells CASSFKETQYF. The CDR3 nucleotides are TGTGCCAGCAGCTTTAAAGAGACCCAGTACTTC.

Written as DNA, the CDR3 is TGCGCCAGCAGCCAAGAACAACTAGCCATGGCCGGGGAGCTGTTTTTT. Amino acids: CASSQEQLAMAGELFF. The chain joins TRBV4-1 to TRBJ2-2; perhaps TRBD2 as D (6 bases). The CDR3 contains 16 residues. Between the trimmed V and J ends, which lost 0 bases and 6 bases, there was a span of 14 bases. The germline V gene has CDR1 MGHRA and CDR2 YSYEKL.

V gene TRBV5-1 combines with J gene TRBJ2-7; TRBD2 matches 11 bases. The CDR3 length is 14 residues. Germline-derived CDR1 and CDR2 are SGHRS and YFSETQ. With 1 base clipped from V and 6 bases from J, the junction kept 3 bases outside the gene matches. The CDR3 bases are TGCGCCAGCAGCTTGACTAGCGGGAGACTCGAGCAGTACTTC. It codes for CASSLTSGRLEQYF.

The CDR3 DNA follows: TGTGCCTGGAGCCCCGGGGAGACCCAGTACTTC. Its translation: CAWSPGETQYF. The V and J genes are TRBV30 and TRBJ2-5; D is uncertain. The CDR3 extends over 11 amino acids. Trimming left V 3 bases short and J 5 bases short, with 7 bases between. In germline, CDR1 is GTSNPN, CDR2 SVGIG (reference sequence). The variable domain in full, completed from reference TRBV30 and TRBJ2-5, reads SQTIHQWPATLVQPVGSPLSLECTVEGTSNPNLYWYRQAAGRGLQLLFYSVGIGQISSEVPQNLSASRPQDRQFILSSKKLLLSDSGFYLCAWSPGETQYFGPGTRLLVL.

The chain combines TRBV27 with TRBJ1-4; 7 positions agree with TRBD1. The CDR3 totals 15 residues. The ends lost 3 bases at V and 2 bases at J; junction bases unmatched: 3. CDR1 and CDR2 (germline): MNHEY, SMNVEV (reference sequence). In nucleotides, the CDR3 is TGTGCCAGCAGTTTTCAGGGGGGCACTAATGAAAAACTGTTTTTT. It translates to CASSFQGGTNEKLFF.

This clone was counted a few times. J is TRBJ1-1 and V is TRBV30; a possible D gene is TRBD1 (5 bases). Trimming shortened V by 4 bases and J by 5 bases, and 14 bases separated the two germline ends. The CDR3 contains 13 residues. The V gene's germline CDR1 is GTSNPN and CDR2 SVGIG (reference sequence). CDR3 amino acids: CAWTVGGGTEAFF. In DNA form, the CDR3 reads TGTGCCTGGACCGTGGGGGGAGGTACTGAAGCTTTCTTT.

The chain is built from TRBV9 and TRBJ2-2, with 7 nucleotides matching TRBD1. Looked up from germline, CDR1 is SGDLS and CDR2 is YYNGEE. The CDR3 is 15 amino acids. Trimming took 0 bases from V and 5 from J; bases not matched to a gene: 4. CDR3 region: CASSVGGGRTGELFF. The CDR3 DNA is TGTGCCAGCAGCGTAGGAGGGGGCCGGACCGGGGAGCTGTTTTTT.

The chain joins TRBV27 to TRBJ2-1, with 13 bases matching TRBD2. The CDR3 totals 19 residues. CDR1 is MNHEY, CDR2 SMNVEV, per germline (reference sequence). The trim removed 3 bases at V and 11 bases at J, leaving 19 bases unmatched. The CDR3 spells CASSFGHSGLAGALMKQFF. In DNA, the CDR3 is TGTGCCAGCAGTTTTGGGCATTCAGGACTAGCGGGGGCCTTAATGAAGCAGTTCTTC.

In DNA form, the CDR3 reads TGTGCCAGCAGTCAACTAGCGGGATACTACGAGCAGTACTTC. It encodes CASSQLAGYYEQYF. The V gene is TRBV7-8, the J gene TRBJ2-7, with 10 bases identical to TRBD2. The V gene's germline CDR1 is SGHVS and CDR2 FQNEAQ. The trim removed 6 bases at V and 3 bases at J, leaving 5 bases unmatched. This CDR3 region has 14 residues.

V usage is TRBV2 and J usage is TRBJ2-3; no definite D call. The V and J ends lost 6 bases and 4 bases respectively, with 8 bases between them. The CDR3 sequence is 12 residues long. The germline CDR1 and CDR2 sequences are SNHLY and FYNNEI. As DNA, the CDR3 is TGTGCCAGCAGCCACCCAGCAGATACGCAGTATTTT. Its translation: CASSHPADTQYF.

The chain is built from TRBV11-3 and TRBJ1-3, with TRBD1 matching 8 bases. After removal of 4 bases from V and 7 bases from J, the junction contained 6 bases not matched to a gene. The V gene's germline CDR1 is SGHNT and CDR2 YENEEA. This CDR3 has 14 amino acids. The CDR3: CASSSWTGWNTIYF. CDR3 DNA: TGTGCCAGCAGCTCCTGGACAGGGTGGAACACCATATATTTT.